A single sample gave rise to the 10 T cell receptor beta chains below, sequenced in a study of glioma-infiltrating T cells. Using RNA template, CDR3s of TCR alpha and beta were amplified with iRepertoire arm-PCR. TCRdb re-analysed the multiplex PCR reads in MiXCR, keeping a single row per CDR3 protein. The data hold 150,000 to 200,000 distinct CDR3 sequences, with over 40% observed a single time. The sequenced sample consisted of glioma tissue, nonneoplastic brain tissue, or PBMCs (not recorded which). The receptors here all came from a human donor with low-grade glioma or glioblastoma, undergoing nonglioma brain surgery, or in good health (not recorded which).

This clonotype occurred many times. The chain combines TRBV28 with TRBJ1-5; D unresolved. Germline-derived CDR1 and CDR2 are MDHEN and SYDVKM. This CDR3 is built from 20 residues. Trimming cost V 3 bases and J 1 base, with 25 bases left between them. CDR3 nucleotides: TGTGCCAGCAGTTTTCACCGATTGAAAGGACGGGAGGGAAGCAATCAGCCCCAGCATTTT. Amino acids: CASSFHRLKGREGSNQPQHF.

A few counts support this clonotype. The chain links TRBV14 to TRBJ1-3; perhaps TRBD1 as D (6 bases). Germline V lookup: CDR1 SGHDN, CDR2 FVKESK. The CDR3 is made up of 14 amino acids. Trimming removed 2 bases at V and 8 bases at J, with 13 bases between. The CDR3 is CASSQFGGMDTIYF. The CDR3 DNA is TGTGCCAGCAGCCAATTCGGGGGCATGGACACCATATATTTT.

Many counts were recorded for this clonotype. This chain uses TRBV28 with TRBJ2-7, with a tentative D call TRBD2 (6 bases). V shed 8 bases and J shed 6 bases, with 20 bases lying between them. Per germline, CDR1 MDHEN and CDR2 SYDVKM. The CDR3 contains 14 residues. In nucleotides, the CDR3 is TGTGCCAGCGCGACACCGGGACTCCGGGGCGAGCAGTACTTC. As protein: CASATPGLRGEQYF.

This clonotype came up once. A much larger clone differs by one base, so this may be a read error. V usage is TRBV7-2 and J usage is TRBJ2-5, with no clear D. CDR1 and CDR2 from the germline V gene are SGHTA and FQGNSA. The CDR3 spans 15 residues. V lost 4 bases, J lost 4 bases, and 16 bases lay in between. CDR3 DNA sequence: TGTGCCAGCAGCTCCAAGTGGGAAGGTGGAGAGACCCAGTACTTC. Amino acid sequence: CASSSKWEGGETQYF.

Notes on this clonotype: A much larger clone differs from this one at a single base, so this may be a read error. The J gene is TRBJ2-7, the V gene TRBV6-2 or TRBV6-3, with D possibly being TRBD2 (5 bases). This CDR3 has 15 residues. V gave up 0 bases and J gave up 3 bases, with 12 bases separating them. Germline V gene sequence: CDR1 MNHEY, CDR2 SVGEGT. CDR3 bases: TGTGCCAGCAGTTACTCACGGGATAAGGGCTACGAGCAGTACTTC. Its protein is CASSYSRDKGYEQYF.

As for this clonotype: Being one base from a much bigger clone, this may be a read error. The CDR3 DNA reads as TGTGCCAGCATCCCGGGACAGGGGAAAACTGAAGCTTCCTTT. It yields the protein CASIPGQGKTEASF. The rearrangement joins TRBV6-6 to TRBJ1-1; 10 nucleotides match TRBD1. CDR1 is MNHNY and CDR2 is SVGAGI in the germline V gene (reference sequence). The CDR3 totals 14 residues.

The rearrangement links TRBV5-1 to TRBJ2-2; D perhaps matches TRBD2 (5 bases). V was clipped by 2 bases and J by 5 bases, with 10 bases between them. The germline V gene encodes CDR1 SGHRS and CDR2 YFSETQ. There are 14 residues in the CDR3. The CDR3 DNA follows: TGCGCCAGCAGCTTCGTTTCGGGAACCGGGGAGCTGTTTTTT. Amino acids: CASSFVSGTGELFF.

This clonotype was counted ten times or more. The CDR3 spells CASSRVRGLQETQYF. The CDR3 DNA is TGTGCCAGCAGCCGAGTGAGGGGACTACAAGAGACCCAGTACTTC. The chain recombines TRBV7-2 with TRBJ2-5; 7 bases are a match to TRBD2. The CDR3 extends over 15 amino acids. Per germline, CDR1 SGHTA and CDR2 FQGNSA. J lost 2 bases, V lost 5 bases, and 8 bases had no gene match.

This clonotype has at least ten counts. The rearrangement links TRBV6-1 to TRBJ2-1; 9 bases align to TRBD2. Germline V CDR1 and CDR2: MNHNS, SASEGT. There are 14 residues in the CDR3. V gave up 7 bases and J gave up 4 bases; unmatched junction bases: 5. Here the CDR3 DNA reads TGTGCCAGCAAACCGGGACTAGCATACAATGAGCAGTTCTTC. It translates to CASKPGLAYNEQFF.

This clonotype was recorded once. A much larger clone is a single base away; this may be a read error. The chain couples TRBV2 to TRBJ2-3; D not certain. The CDR3 consists of 11 residues. Germline CDR1 reads SNHLY; CDR2 reads FYNNEI. The CDR3 region is CASRYTDTKYF. The CDR3 DNA follows: TGTGCCAGCAGGTACACAGATACGAAGTATTTT.